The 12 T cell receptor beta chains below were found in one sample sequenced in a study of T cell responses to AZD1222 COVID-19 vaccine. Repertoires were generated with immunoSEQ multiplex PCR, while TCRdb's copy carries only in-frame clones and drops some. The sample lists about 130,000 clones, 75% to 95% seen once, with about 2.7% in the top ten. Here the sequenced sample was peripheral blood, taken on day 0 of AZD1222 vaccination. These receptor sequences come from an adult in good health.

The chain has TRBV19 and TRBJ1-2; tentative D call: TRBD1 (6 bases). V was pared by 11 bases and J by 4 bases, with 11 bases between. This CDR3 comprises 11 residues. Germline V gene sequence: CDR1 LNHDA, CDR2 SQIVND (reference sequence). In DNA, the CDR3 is TGTGCCGGCCGGGACATCTATGGCTACACCTTC. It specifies CAGRDIYGYTF.

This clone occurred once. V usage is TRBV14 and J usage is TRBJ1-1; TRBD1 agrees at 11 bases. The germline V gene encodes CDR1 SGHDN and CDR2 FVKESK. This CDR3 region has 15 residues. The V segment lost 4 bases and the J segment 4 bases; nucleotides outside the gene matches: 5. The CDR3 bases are TGTGCCAGCAGCCCCTGGACAGGGGGCACCACTGAAGCTTTCTTT. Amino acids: CASSPWTGGTTEAFF.

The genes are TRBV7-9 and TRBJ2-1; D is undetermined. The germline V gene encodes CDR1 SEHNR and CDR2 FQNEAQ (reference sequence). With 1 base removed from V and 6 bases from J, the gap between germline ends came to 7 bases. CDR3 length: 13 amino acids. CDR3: CASSLGLVNEQFF. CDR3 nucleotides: TGTGCCAGCAGCTTAGGGCTGGTCAATGAGCAGTTCTTC.

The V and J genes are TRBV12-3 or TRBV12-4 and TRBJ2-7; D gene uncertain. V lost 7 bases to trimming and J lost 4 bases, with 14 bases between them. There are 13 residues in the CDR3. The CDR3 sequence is CASTAGVSYEQYF. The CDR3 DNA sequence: TGTGCCAGCACGGCAGGAGTCTCATACGAGCAGTACTTC.

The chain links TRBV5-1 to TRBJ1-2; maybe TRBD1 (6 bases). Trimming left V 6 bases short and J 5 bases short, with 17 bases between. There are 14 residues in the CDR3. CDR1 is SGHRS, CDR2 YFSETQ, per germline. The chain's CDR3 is CASTQEGGPYGYTF. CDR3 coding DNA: TGCGCCAGCACCCAGGAAGGGGGACCTTATGGCTACACCTTC. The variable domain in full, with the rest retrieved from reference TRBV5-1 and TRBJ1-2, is KAGVTQTPRYLIKTRGQQVTLSCSPISGHRSVSWYQQTPGQGLQFLFEYFSETQRNKGNFPGRFSGRQFSNSRSEMNVSTLELGDSALYLCASTQEGGPYGYTFGSGTRLTVV.

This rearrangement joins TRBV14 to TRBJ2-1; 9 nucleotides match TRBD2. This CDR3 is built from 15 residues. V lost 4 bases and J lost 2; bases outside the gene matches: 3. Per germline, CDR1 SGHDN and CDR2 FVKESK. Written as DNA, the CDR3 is TGTGCCAGCAGCCCTAGCGGGAACCCCTACAATGAGCAGTTCTTC. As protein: CASSPSGNPYNEQFF.

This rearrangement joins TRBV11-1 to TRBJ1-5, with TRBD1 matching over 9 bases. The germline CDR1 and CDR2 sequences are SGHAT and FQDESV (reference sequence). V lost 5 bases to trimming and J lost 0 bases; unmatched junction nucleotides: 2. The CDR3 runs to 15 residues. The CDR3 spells CASSRTGASNQPQHF. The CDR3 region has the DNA TGTGCCAGCAGCCGGACAGGGGCTAGCAATCAGCCCCAGCATTTT. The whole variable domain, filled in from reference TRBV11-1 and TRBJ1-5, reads EAEVAQSPRYKITEKSQAVAFWCDPISGHATLYWYRQILGQGPELLVQFQDESVVDDSQLPKDRFSAERLKGVDSTLKIQPAELGDSAMYLCASSRTGASNQPQHFGDGTRLSIL.

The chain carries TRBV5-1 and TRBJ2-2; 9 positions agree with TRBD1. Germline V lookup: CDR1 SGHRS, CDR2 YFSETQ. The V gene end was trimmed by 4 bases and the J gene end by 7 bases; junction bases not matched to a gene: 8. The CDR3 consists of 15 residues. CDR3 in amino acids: CASSPIQGASGELFF. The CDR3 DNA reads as TGCGCCAGCAGCCCCATACAGGGGGCGAGCGGGGAGCTGTTTTTT.

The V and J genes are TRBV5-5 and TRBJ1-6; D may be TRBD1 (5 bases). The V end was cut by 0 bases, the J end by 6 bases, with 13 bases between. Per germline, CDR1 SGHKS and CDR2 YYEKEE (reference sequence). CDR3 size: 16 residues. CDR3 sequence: CASSLAWAGGNSPLHF. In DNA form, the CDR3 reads TGTGCCAGCAGCTTGGCATGGGCCGGGGGTAATTCACCCCTCCACTTT.

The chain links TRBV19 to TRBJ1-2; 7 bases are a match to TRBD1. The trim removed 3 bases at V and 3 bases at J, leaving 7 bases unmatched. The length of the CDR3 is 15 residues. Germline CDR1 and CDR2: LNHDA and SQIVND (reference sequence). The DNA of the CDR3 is TGTGCCAGTAGTATTTCGCCGACAGGGTACTATGGCTACACCTTC. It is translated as CASSISPTGYYGYTF. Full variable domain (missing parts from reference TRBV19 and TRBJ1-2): DGGITQSPKYLFRKEGQNVTLSCEQNLNHDAMYWYRQDPGQGLRLIYYSQIVNDFQKGDIAEGYSVSREKKESFPLTVTSAQKNPTAFYLCASSISPTGYYGYTFGSGTRLTVV.

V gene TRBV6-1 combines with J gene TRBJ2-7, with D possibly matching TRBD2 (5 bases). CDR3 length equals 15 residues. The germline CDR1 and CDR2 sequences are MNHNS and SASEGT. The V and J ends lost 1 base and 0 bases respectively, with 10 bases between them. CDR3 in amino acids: CASSEVIANSYEQYF. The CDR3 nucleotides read TGTGCCAGCAGTGAAGTTATAGCGAACTCCTACGAGCAGTACTTC.

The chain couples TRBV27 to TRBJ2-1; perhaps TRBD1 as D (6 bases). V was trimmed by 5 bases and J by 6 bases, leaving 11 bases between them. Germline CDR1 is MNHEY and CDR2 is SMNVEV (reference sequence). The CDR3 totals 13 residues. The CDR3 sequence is CASSPRGGNEQFF. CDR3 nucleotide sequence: TGTGCCAGCAGTCCACGAGGGGGCAATGAGCAGTTCTTC.